This T cell receptor (beta chain) was documented in a study of identical twins. General study points: A lower insertion count was a feature of abundant cord blood beta clonotypes, with no such feature in memory repertoires. Sharing of beta out-of-frame sequences by twins showed a weaker excess.

TCRdb reprocessed the 5' RACE reads with MiXCR, giving one entry per CDR3 protein. Among around 500,000 distinct CDR3 sequences, 12% to 15% were seen once, and the ten largest hold roughly 0.5%. Germline loops: CDR1 DFQATT, CDR2 SNEGSKA (reference sequence). Trimming removed 0 bases at V and 5 bases at J, with 12 bases between. The CDR3 has 14 amino acids. Concerning this clonotype itself: What it binds is not known.

Another study also made use of these data, one on yellow fever vaccine responses in identical twins.

The sequence was collected from a woman aged 18-29 years in good health. The V and J genes are TRBV20-1 and TRBJ2-3, with a tentative D call TRBD2 (6 bases). Sequencing was performed on CD4+ T cells sorted from blood. CDR3 DNA: TGCAGTGCTAGAGATGGAGACGGGAGAGATACGCAGTATTTT. This gives the protein CSARDGDGRDTQYF.